One and the same sample provided the 26 T cell receptor beta chains below, sequenced in a study of human T cells and chemical hapten exposure. TCRdb reanalysed the RACE reads using MiXCR and keeps one entry per CDR3 protein. The profile shows about 120,000 distinct CDR3 sequences, 13% of them singletons. Stated time point: pre-sensitization, week 0. The treatment: therapeutic diphenylcyclopropenone sensitization with weekly scalp DPC. Source: whole blood, taken in connection with sensitization to the hapten diphenylcyclopropenone (DPC). These receptors came from a woman aged 18-35 years with alopecia areata. Some clones in this sample may be carry-over from other donors' samples.

This clonotype was counted at least ten times. This rearrangement joins TRBV6-5 to TRBJ2-3; D may be TRBD2 (5 bases). There are 15 residues in the CDR3. Germline lookup yields CDR1 MNHEY and CDR2 SVGAGI. V was clipped by 2 bases and J by 5 bases, with 14 bases between them. The CDR3 loop is CASSYRRDGGDTQYF. CDR3 DNA sequence: TGTGCCAGCAGTTACCGAAGGGATGGAGGAGATACGCAGTATTTT.

This clonotype was found many times. The chain uses TRBV7-2 and TRBJ2-5, with TRBD1 matching over 7 bases. This CDR3 region has 13 residues. Germline V CDR1 and CDR2: SGHTA, FQGNSA. With V trimmed by 5 bases and J by 1 base, 1 base remained unmatched. Here the CDR3 DNA reads TGTGCCAGCAGCAGGGGGCGCCAAGAGACCCAGTACTTC. As protein: CASSRGRQETQYF.

This clonotype turned up a few times. V usage is TRBV12-3 or TRBV12-4 and J usage is TRBJ2-1; D is tentatively TRBD1 or TRBD2 (5 bases each). This CDR3 has 15 amino acids. Trimming shortened V by 5 bases and J by 4 bases, and 15 bases separated the two germline ends. The CDR3 spells CASSVGTVDYNEQFF. DNA of the CDR3: TGTGCCAGCAGTGTCGGGACGGTCGATTACAATGAGCAGTTCTTC.

This clonotype was seen only a few times. The CDR3 region is CASSPGLSGELFF. The CDR3 DNA sequence: TGTGCCAGCAGCCCGGGACTATCCGGGGAGCTGTTTTTT. The J gene is TRBJ2-2, the V gene TRBV12-3 or TRBV12-4; 7 bases match TRBD2. With V trimmed by 6 bases and J by 6 bases, 4 bases remained unmatched. The CDR3 is 13 amino acids.

In nucleotides, the CDR3 is TGTGCCAGCAGTGTTGTAGACTCTGGAAACACCATATATTTT. Amino acid sequence: CASSVVDSGNTIYF. The chain employs TRBV2 and TRBJ1-3; D not resolved. CDR1 is SNHLY and CDR2 is FYNNEI in the germline V gene. This CDR3 has 14 residues. Trimming removed 4 bases from V and 0 bases from J, with 7 bases in between.

The V and J genes are TRBV7-2 and TRBJ2-5; D gene unclear. The CDR3 length is 13 residues. V was shortened by 5 bases and J by 4 bases, with 11 bases between the two germline ends. The V gene's germline CDR1 is SGHTA and CDR2 FQGNSA. This CDR3 reads CASSPPPGETQYF. The DNA for the CDR3 is TGTGCCAGCAGCCCCCCCCCGGGAGAGACCCAGTACTTC.

This clonotype was counted a few times. The chain has TRBV20-1 and TRBJ1-2; D is uncertain. Germline V gene sequence: CDR1 DFQATT, CDR2 SNEGSKA (reference sequence). Trimming took 3 bases from V and 4 from J, leaving 6 bases between them. The CDR3 has 11 amino acids. In DNA, the CDR3 is TGCAGTGCTAGGCGAACCTATGGCTACACCTTC. The encoded protein is CSARRTYGYTF.

A remark on this clonotype: The junction does not match germline at one end; this may be a read error. The genes are TRBV7-2 and TRBJ2-3; possibly TRBD1 for D (6 bases). Per the germline V gene, CDR1 is SGHTA and CDR2 is FQGNSA. The CDR3 is 13 residues long. CDR3 DNA sequence: TGTGCCAGCAGCTCTGGTTGGACAGTTACGCAGTATTTT. Its protein product is CASSSGWTVTQYF.

This clonotype was picked up a small number of times. The chain is built from TRBV6-2 or TRBV6-3 and TRBJ1-1, with D unclear. In germline, CDR1 is MNHEY, CDR2 SVGEGT. The CDR3 has 13 amino acids. Trimming took off 2 bases at V and 6 bases at J, with 10 bases between the two ends. The chain's CDR3 is CASSYAPTPEAFF. The CDR3 DNA follows: TGTGCCAGCAGTTACGCCCCCACCCCTGAAGCTTTCTTT.

This clonotype has at least ten counts. The chain combines TRBV6-2 or TRBV6-3 with TRBJ2-2, with unresolved D. The CDR3 extends over 16 amino acids. Per the germline V gene, CDR1 is MNHEY and CDR2 is SVGEGT. The germline V and J ends were trimmed by 6 bases and 0 bases, with 14 bases remaining between them. CDR3 nucleotides: TGTGCCAGCAGCTACCGGACGTACACGAACACCGGGGAGCTGTTTTTT. Amino acid sequence: CASSYRTYTNTGELFF.

This clonotype was detected only a few times. CDR3: CASSIIAGAYEQYF. The CDR3 DNA reads TGTGCCAGTAGTATCATAGCGGGGGCCTACGAGCAGTACTTC. V gene TRBV19 combines with J gene TRBJ2-7, with 9 bases identical to TRBD2. Germline CDR1 is LNHDA and CDR2 is SQIVND (reference sequence). This CDR3 contains 14 residues. The V and J ends lost 3 bases and 2 bases, in that order; junction bases with no gene match: 2. The variable domain in full, completed from reference TRBV19 and TRBJ2-7, reads DGGITQSPKYLFRKEGQNVTLSCEQNLNHDAMYWYRQDPGQGLRLIYYSQIVNDFQKGDIAEGYSVSREKKESFPLTVTSAQKNPTAFYLCASSIIAGAYEQYFGPGTRLTVT.

The table lists this clonotype with a few counts. This sequence joins TRBV7-9 and TRBJ1-4; D remains unclear. The CDR3 is made up of 16 amino acids. Germline V CDR1 and CDR2: SEHNR, FQNEAQ (reference sequence). Deletions cut 2 bases from V and 0 bases from J, with 10 bases between. CDR3 protein: CASSLLGLTTNEKLFF. Written as DNA, the CDR3 is TGTGCCAGCAGCTTACTGGGCCTTACAACTAATGAAAAACTGTTTTTT.

This clonotype was recorded a few times. J is TRBJ2-1 and V is TRBV4-2; D tentatively fits TRBD1 or TRBD2 (5 bases each). V lost 0 bases and J lost 5, with 14 bases in between. The CDR3 totals 16 residues. CDR1 is LGHNA and CDR2 is YNFKEQ in the germline V gene. CDR3 protein: CASSQDQMWGNNEQFF. CDR3 nucleotide sequence: TGTGCCAGCAGCCAAGATCAGATGTGGGGGAACAATGAGCAGTTCTTC.

This clonotype was seen at least ten times. The chain couples TRBV7-9 to TRBJ1-1; D remains unclear. There are 13 residues in the CDR3. From germline, CDR1 is SEHNR and CDR2 FQNEAQ (reference sequence). The V and J ends lost 3 bases and 1 base respectively, with 6 bases between them. The CDR3 DNA reads as TGTGCCAGCAGCTTGAGGGAGAACACTGAAGCTTTCTTT. Protein product: CASSLRENTEAFF.

This clonotype was detected ten times or more. V gene TRBV5-6 combines with J gene TRBJ1-6; D is ambiguous. This CDR3 comprises 15 residues. Trimming stripped 0 bases from V and 3 bases from J, with 7 bases between. Germline V lookup: CDR1 SGHDT, CDR2 YYEEEE. CDR3 residues: CASSLEQHYNSPLHF. The DNA for the CDR3 is TGTGCCAGCAGCTTGGAACAACACTATAATTCACCCCTCCACTTT.

This clonotype was found many times. This chain links TRBV9 with TRBJ2-7; 8 nucleotides align to TRBD2. This CDR3 is built from 15 residues. The junction had 6 bases not matched to a gene; V was cut back by 0 bases and J by 4 bases. The germline V gene has CDR1 SGDLS and CDR2 YYNGEE. This CDR3 is CASSVGTSSQYEQYF. CDR3 in DNA: TGTGCCAGCAGCGTAGGGACTAGCTCCCAGTACGAGCAGTACTTC.

This clonotype was seen a few times. The chain recombines TRBV18 with TRBJ1-3; no clear D. This CDR3 has 14 amino acids. Trimming removed 5 bases from V and 0 bases from J, with 8 bases in between. Germline CDR1 is KGHSH and CDR2 is LQKENI. CDR3 residues: CASSDGSSGNTIYF. The CDR3 nucleotides are TGTGCCAGCTCAGACGGTTCCTCTGGAAACACCATATATTTT.

This clonotype was recorded at least ten times. The gene calls are TRBV9 and TRBJ1-1; TRBD1 agrees at 10 bases. The germline gives CDR1 SGDLS, CDR2 YYNGEE. This CDR3 has 17 amino acids. J gave up 2 bases and V 0 bases, and 7 bases lay outside the gene matches. The CDR3 sequence: CASSVGSGTGANTEAFF. For the CDR3, the DNA is TGTGCCAGCAGCGTAGGCAGTGGGACAGGGGCTAACACTGAAGCTTTCTTT. The variable domain in full, completed from reference TRBV9 and TRBJ1-1, reads DSGVTQTPKHLITATGQRVTLRCSPRSGDLSVYWYQQSLDQGLQFLIQYYNGEERAKGNILERFSAQQFPDLHSELNLSSLELGDSALYFCASSVGSGTGANTEAFFGQGTRLTVV.

This chain joins TRBV7-6 and TRBJ2-2; D perhaps matches TRBD1 (5 bases). CDR1 and CDR2 from the germline V gene are SGHVS and FNYEAQ. The V end was cut by 3 bases, the J end by 1 base, with 12 bases between. The CDR3 is 16 residues long. CDR3 in amino acids: CASSFVGRENTGELFF. The CDR3 DNA reads TGTGCCAGCAGCTTCGTTGGCAGGGAGAACACCGGGGAGCTGTTTTTT.

This chain uses TRBV10-3 with TRBJ2-7, with D possibly matching TRBD2 (5 bases). CDR1 and CDR2 from the germline V gene are ENHRY and SYGVKD. The CDR3 covers 12 residues. V lost 4 bases and J lost 6, with 10 bases in between. CDR3 in amino acids: CAISGPGSEQYF. The CDR3 coding sequence is TGTGCCATCAGTGGTCCGGGGAGCGAGCAGTACTTC.

The V and J genes are TRBV5-4 and TRBJ2-1, with 7 bases that match TRBD1. Germline-derived CDR1 and CDR2 are SGHNT and YYREEE (reference sequence). J lost 0 bases, V lost 4 bases, and 7 bases had no gene match. This CDR3 contains 16 residues. The CDR3 reads CASSPVTGSSYNEQFF. The CDR3 bases are TGTGCCAGCAGCCCAGTGACAGGGAGCTCCTACAATGAGCAGTTCTTC.

This clonotype was observed many times. The chain is built from TRBV15 and TRBJ2-2; D not resolved. Germline CDR1 and CDR2: LNHNV and YYDKDF (reference sequence). With 0 bases removed from V and 3 bases from J, the gap between germline ends came to 8 bases. This CDR3 comprises 15 residues. CDR3 DNA sequence: TGTGCCACCAGCAGAGAGGTTCGGTACACCGGGGAGCTGTTTTTT. This translates into CATSREVRYTGELFF.

This chain connects TRBV10-3 to TRBJ1-6; D is uncertain. This CDR3 contains 12 residues. V shed 6 bases and J shed 6 bases, with 6 bases lying between them. CDR1 ENHRY and CDR2 SYGVKD come from the germline V gene. This chain's CDR3 is CAISQVNSPLHF. DNA of the CDR3: TGTGCCATCAGCCAGGTTAATTCACCCCTCCACTTT.

This clonotype was seen more than once but under ten times. This chain joins TRBV25-1 and TRBJ2-7; no clear D gene. With 4 bases removed from V and 6 bases from J, the gap between germline ends came to 10 bases. There are 12 residues in the CDR3. Germline V gene data show CDR1 as MGHDK and CDR2 as SYGVNS. The CDR3 loop reads CASSAVGGEQYF. CDR3 bases: TGTGCCAGCAGTGCGGTGGGTGGCGAGCAGTACTTC.

This clonotype turned up a few times. This chain links TRBV6-2 or TRBV6-3 with TRBJ1-6; the D is unclear. The V end lost 6 bases, the J end lost 7 bases, and 10 bases lay between the germline ends. This CDR3 contains 13 residues. CDR1 MNHEY and CDR2 SVGEGT come from the germline V gene. This CDR3 is CASRLRQNSPLHF. The CDR3 bases are TGTGCCAGCAGACTCCGGCAGAATTCACCCCTCCACTTT.

The rearrangement joins TRBV20-1 to TRBJ1-1, with D hard to call. The CDR3 has 14 residues. CDR1 is DFQATT and CDR2 is SNEGSKA in the germline V gene (reference sequence). Trimming cost V 4 bases and J 1 base, with 13 bases left between them. For the CDR3, the DNA is TGCAGTGCTAACTATAATCGAGGGAACACTGAAGCTTTCTTT. This codes for CSANYNRGNTEAFF.